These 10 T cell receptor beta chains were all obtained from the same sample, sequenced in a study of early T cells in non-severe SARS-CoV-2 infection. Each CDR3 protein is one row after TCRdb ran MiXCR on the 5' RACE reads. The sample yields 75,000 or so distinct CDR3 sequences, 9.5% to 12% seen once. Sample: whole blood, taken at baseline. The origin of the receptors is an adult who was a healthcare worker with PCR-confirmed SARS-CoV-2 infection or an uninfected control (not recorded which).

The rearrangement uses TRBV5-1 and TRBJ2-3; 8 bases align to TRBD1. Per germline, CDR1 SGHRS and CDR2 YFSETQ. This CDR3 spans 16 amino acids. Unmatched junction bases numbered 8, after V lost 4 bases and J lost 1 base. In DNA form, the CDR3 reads TGCGCCAGCAGCCGTCCCGGGACAGGACGCACAGATACGCAGTATTTT. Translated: CASSRPGTGRTDTQYF.

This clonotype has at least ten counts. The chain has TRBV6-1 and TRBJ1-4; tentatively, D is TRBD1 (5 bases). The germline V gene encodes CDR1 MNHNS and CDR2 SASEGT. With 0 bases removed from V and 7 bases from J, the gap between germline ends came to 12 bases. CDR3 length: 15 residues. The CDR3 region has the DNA TGTGCCAGCAGTGAAGCCGCAGGGAGCTTTGAAAAACTGTTTTTT. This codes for CASSEAAGSFEKLFF.

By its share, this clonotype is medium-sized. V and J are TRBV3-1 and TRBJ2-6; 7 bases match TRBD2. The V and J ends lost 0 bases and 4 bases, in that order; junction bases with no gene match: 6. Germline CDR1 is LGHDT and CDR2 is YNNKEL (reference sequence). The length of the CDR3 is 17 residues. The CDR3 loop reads CASSQEKSAGGANVLTF. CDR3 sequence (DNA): TGTGCCAGCAGCCAAGAAAAATCAGCGGGAGGGGCCAACGTCCTGACTTTC.

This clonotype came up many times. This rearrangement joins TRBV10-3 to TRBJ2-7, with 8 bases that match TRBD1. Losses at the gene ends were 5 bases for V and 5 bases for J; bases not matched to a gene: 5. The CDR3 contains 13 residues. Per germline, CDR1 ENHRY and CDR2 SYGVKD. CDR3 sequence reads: CAISTDRDHEQYF. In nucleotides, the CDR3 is TGTGCCATCAGTACGGACAGGGACCACGAGCAGTACTTC.

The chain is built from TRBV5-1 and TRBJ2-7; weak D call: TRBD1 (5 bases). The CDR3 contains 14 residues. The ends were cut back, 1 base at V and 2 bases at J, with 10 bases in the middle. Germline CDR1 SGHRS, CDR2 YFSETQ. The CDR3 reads CASSLSGMTYEQYF. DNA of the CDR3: TGCGCCAGCAGCTTGTCAGGGATGACCTACGAGCAGTACTTC.

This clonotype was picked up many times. The CDR3: CASSSGLAGANEQFF. CDR3 nucleotides: TGTGCCAGCTCATCCGGCCTAGCGGGGGCCAATGAGCAGTTCTTC. This chain joins TRBV18 and TRBJ2-1, with 10 bases fitting TRBD2. This CDR3 is 15 amino acids long. V lost 5 bases, J lost 6 bases, and 7 bases stayed unmatched. CDR1 KGHSH and CDR2 LQKENI come from the germline V gene.

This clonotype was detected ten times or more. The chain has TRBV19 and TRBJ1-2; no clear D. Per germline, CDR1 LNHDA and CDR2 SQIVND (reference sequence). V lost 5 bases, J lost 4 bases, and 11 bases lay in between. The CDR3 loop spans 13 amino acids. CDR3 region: CASSSPPTYGYTF. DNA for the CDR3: TGTGCCAGTAGTTCCCCCCCGACCTATGGCTACACCTTC.

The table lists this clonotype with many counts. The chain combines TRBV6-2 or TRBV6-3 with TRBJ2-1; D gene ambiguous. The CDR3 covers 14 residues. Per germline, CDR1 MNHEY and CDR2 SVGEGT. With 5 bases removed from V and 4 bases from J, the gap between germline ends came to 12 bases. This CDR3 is CASSQTVPYNEQFF. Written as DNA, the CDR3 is TGTGCCAGCAGTCAAACCGTACCGTACAATGAGCAGTTCTTC.

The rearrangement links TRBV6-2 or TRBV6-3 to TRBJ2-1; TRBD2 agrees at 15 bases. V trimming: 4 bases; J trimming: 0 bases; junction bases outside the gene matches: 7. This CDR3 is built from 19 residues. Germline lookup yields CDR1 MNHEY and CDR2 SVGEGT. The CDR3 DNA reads TGTGCCAGCAGTTCACGCCAGGGACTAGCGGGGGGCTCCTACAATGAGCAGTTCTTC. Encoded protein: CASSSRQGLAGGSYNEQFF.

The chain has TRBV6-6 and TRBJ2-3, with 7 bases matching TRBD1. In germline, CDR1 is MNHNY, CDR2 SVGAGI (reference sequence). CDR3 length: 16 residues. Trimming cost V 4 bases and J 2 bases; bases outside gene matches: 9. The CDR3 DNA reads TGTGCCAGCAGTTCCGTAGGGGGACAGTTCACAGATACGCAGTATTTT. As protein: CASSSVGGQFTDTQYF.